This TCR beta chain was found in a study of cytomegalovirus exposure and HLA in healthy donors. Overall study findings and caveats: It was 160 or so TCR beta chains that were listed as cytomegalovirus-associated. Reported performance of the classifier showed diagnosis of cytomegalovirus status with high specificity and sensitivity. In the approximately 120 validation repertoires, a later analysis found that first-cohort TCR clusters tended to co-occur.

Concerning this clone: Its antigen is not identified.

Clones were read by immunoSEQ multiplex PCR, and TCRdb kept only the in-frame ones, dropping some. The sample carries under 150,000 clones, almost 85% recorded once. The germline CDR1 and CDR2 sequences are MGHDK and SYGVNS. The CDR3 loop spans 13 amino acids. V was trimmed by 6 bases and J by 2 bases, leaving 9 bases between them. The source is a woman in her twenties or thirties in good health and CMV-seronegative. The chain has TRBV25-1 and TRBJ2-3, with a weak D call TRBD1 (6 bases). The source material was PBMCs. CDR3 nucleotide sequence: TGTGCCAGCAGGGACAGTAACACAGATACGCAGTATTTT. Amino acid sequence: CASRDSNTDTQYF.